This T cell receptor beta chain came from a study of shared clonotypes between healthy human individuals. With 0 bases removed from V and 8 bases from J, the gap between germline ends came to 22 bases. The germline CDR1 and CDR2 sequences are LNHNV and YYDKDF (reference sequence). The CDR3 is made up of 17 amino acids. The protocol was immunoSEQ multiplex PCR, while the TCRdb copy is restricted to in-frame clones and leaves out a portion. The sample consists of roughly 450,000 clones, around 79% of them appearing once. This clonotype was sampled from a woman between 40 and 50 years old in good health. Some clones in this sample may be carry-over from other donors' samples. Sequencing was done on a sample of PBMCs. The chain links TRBV15 to TRBJ2-5; weak D call: TRBD1 (5 bases). For the CDR3, the DNA is TGTGCCACCAGCAGAGATCTCGGCGGCGTGGGGCAAGGAACCCAGTACTTC. Translation gives CATSRDLGGVGQGTQYF.